These T cell receptor beta chains were read from a single sample in a study of T-cell memory formation after mild COVID-19. From the 5' RACE reads, TCRdb called clonotypes with MiXCR, one entry per CDR3 protein. Among 50,000 to 75,000 distinct CDR3 sequences listed, 9% to 9.5% were seen once. Sample: PBMCs or a T cell subset sorted from them (not recorded which). These receptors were taken from a man aged 18 to 35 who had mild COVID-19 (a few samples of this study predate the infection). Cell type and time point are not known. Each CDR3 is given with its conserved first and last residue. The D gene is left open where the match is weak. Size is stated for part of the rows, as once, few or many counts, or as a class when the clone is expanded.

V gene: TRBV6-2/TRBV6-3
D gene: NA
clone size: many
J gene: TRBJ2-4
CDR3 protein: CASTQQAGGSQNIQYF
CDR3 DNA: TGTGCCAGCACCCAGCAAGCCGGTGGGAGCCAAAACATTCAGTACTTC

V gene: TRBV11-1
D gene: TRBD1
clone size: NA
J gene: TRBJ2-7
CDR3 protein: CASSLADREREQYF
CDR3 DNA: TGTGCCAGCAGCTTAGCCGACAGGGAGAGGGAGCAGTACTTC

V gene: TRBV7-9
D gene: TRBD1
clone size: few
J gene: TRBJ2-5
CDR3 protein: CASSFAGGDETQYF
CDR3 DNA: TGTGCCAGCAGCTTCGCAGGGGGCGACGAGACCCAGTACTTC

V gene: TRBV4-3
D gene: NA
clone size: few
J gene: TRBJ1-1
CDR3 protein: CASSQGTGRTNTEAFF
CDR3 DNA: TGCGCCAGCAGCCAAGGCACAGGGAGAACGAACACTGAAGCTTTCTTT

V gene: TRBV7-9
D gene: TRBD2
clone size: many
J gene: TRBJ2-1
CDR3 protein: CASSQMGLAWDEQFF
CDR3 DNA: TGTGCCAGCAGCCAAATGGGACTAGCGTGGGATGAGCAGTTCTTC

V gene: TRBV7-2
D gene: TRBD2
clone size: NA
J gene: TRBJ2-4
CDR3 protein: CASSLSSGGPPIQYF
CDR3 DNA: TGTGCCAGCAGCCTAAGTAGCGGGGGGCCACCCATTCAGTACTTC

V gene: TRBV4-3
D gene: TRBD2
clone size: few
J gene: TRBJ2-7
CDR3 protein: CASSLQRGAYFYEQYF
CDR3 DNA: TGCGCCAGCAGCCTTCAGCGGGGGGCCTACTTCTACGAGCAGTACTTC

V gene: TRBV29-1
D gene: TRBD1
clone size: once
J gene: TRBJ1-1
CDR3 protein: CSVASTGDTEAFF
CDR3 DNA: TGCAGCGTAGCCTCTACAGGGGACACTGAAGCTTTCTTT

V gene: TRBV5-6
D gene: NA
clone size: few
J gene: TRBJ2-2
CDR3 protein: CASSSPGSWTGELFF
CDR3 DNA: TGTGCCAGCAGCTCACCCGGGAGTTGGACCGGGGAGCTGTTTTTT

V gene: TRBV30
D gene: NA
clone size: NA
J gene: TRBJ1-5
CDR3 protein: CAWSVLGIVNQPQHF
CDR3 DNA: TGTGCCTGGAGTGTATTGGGGATCGTCAATCAGCCCCAGCATTTT

V gene: TRBV5-1
D gene: TRBD1
clone size: few
J gene: TRBJ1-6
CDR3 protein: CASSLAGQGNSPLHF
CDR3 DNA: TGCGCCAGCAGCTTGGCGGGACAGGGTAATTCACCCCTCCACTTT

V gene: TRBV6-6
D gene: NA
clone size: NA
J gene: TRBJ2-5
CDR3 protein: CASTRGAVETQYF
CDR3 DNA: TGTGCCAGCACTCGAGGGGCAGTGGAGACCCAGTACTTC

V gene: TRBV6-6
D gene: TRBD1
clone size: few
J gene: TRBJ1-5
CDR3 protein: CASTWTGGGNQPQHF
CDR3 DNA: TGTGCCAGCACCTGGACAGGGGGCGGCAATCAGCCCCAGCATTTT

V gene: TRBV7-6
D gene: TRBD1
clone size: NA
J gene: TRBJ1-1
CDR3 protein: CASSLAQGTEAFF
CDR3 DNA: TGTGCCAGCAGCTTAGCACAGGGGACCGAAGCTTTCTTT

V gene: TRBV28
D gene: NA
clone size: NA
J gene: TRBJ2-3
CDR3 protein: CASSLFVVSDTDTQYF
CDR3 DNA: TGTGCCAGCAGTTTATTTGTCGTTTCTGACACAGATACGCAGTATTTT

V gene: TRBV7-2
D gene: TRBD1
clone size: many
J gene: TRBJ1-5
CDR3 protein: CASSFYGTGDQPQHF
CDR3 DNA: TGTGCCAGCAGCTTTTATGGGACAGGTGATCAGCCCCAGCATTTT

V gene: TRBV5-4
D gene: NA
clone size: NA
J gene: TRBJ1-6
CDR3 protein: CASSLAGYNSPLHF
CDR3 DNA: TGTGCCAGCAGCTTGGCCGGGTATAATTCACCCCTCCACTTT

V gene: TRBV5-1
D gene: NA
clone size: NA
J gene: TRBJ2-7
CDR3 protein: CASSFIQPGAYEQYF
CDR3 DNA: TGCGCCAGCAGCTTTATCCAGCCGGGAGCCTACGAGCAGTACTTC

V gene: TRBV24-1
D gene: NA
clone size: few
J gene: TRBJ2-2
CDR3 protein: CATSDYQGNTGELFF
CDR3 DNA: TGTGCCACCAGTGATTACCAGGGGAACACCGGGGAGCTGTTTTTT

V gene: TRBV28
D gene: TRBD1
clone size: NA
J gene: TRBJ1-4
CDR3 protein: CASSLGTGITNEKLFF
CDR3 DNA: TGTGCCAGCAGTCTCGGGACAGGGATCACTAATGAAAAACTGTTTTTT

V gene: TRBV6-1
D gene: NA
clone size: NA
J gene: TRBJ2-2
CDR3 protein: CASQSAGQPRTGELFF
CDR3 DNA: TGTGCCAGCCAATCAGCCGGACAGCCAAGGACCGGGGAGCTGTTTTTT

V gene: TRBV5-1
D gene: NA
clone size: NA
J gene: TRBJ1-3
CDR3 protein: CASSLGTSGNTIYF
CDR3 DNA: TGCGCCAGCAGCTTGGGGACCTCTGGAAACACCATATATTTT